This entry features one T cell receptor (beta chain) sequence. Its antigen is still unknown. Germline values: CDR1 SGHAT, CDR2 FQNNGV. J lost 1 base, V lost 5 bases, and 10 bases had no gene match. This CDR3 comprises 16 residues. This entry is derived from a study of T-cell memory formation after mild COVID-19. Whole-study context: Largely, TCR clusters stayed within a single donor.

Study-level results: Clones which contracted sat mainly in CM and EM if CD4+, and in EMRA if CD8+. There was a balanced CD4/CD8 profile in clones contracting day 15 to 85, and later expanders leaned CD4+.

Constant-segment primers and 5'RACE yielded cDNA libraries for TCR alpha and TCR beta, each carrying sample barcodes and UMIs. TCRdb called the 5' RACE reads again in MiXCR, with one record for every CDR3 protein. Among more than 300,000 distinct CDR3 sequences listed, more than 20% were seen once. V and J are TRBV11-2 and TRBJ1-2; TRBD1 agrees at 7 bases. Sequencing input: PBMCs or a T cell subset sorted from them (not recorded which). This TCR came from a man between 18 and 29 years old who had mild COVID-19 (a few samples of this study predate the infection). Cell type and time point are not known. CDR3 DNA sequence: TGTGCCAGCAGCCTGACCTCCGGGACAGATAACTATGGCTACACCTTC. Translation: CASSLTSGTDNYGYTF.